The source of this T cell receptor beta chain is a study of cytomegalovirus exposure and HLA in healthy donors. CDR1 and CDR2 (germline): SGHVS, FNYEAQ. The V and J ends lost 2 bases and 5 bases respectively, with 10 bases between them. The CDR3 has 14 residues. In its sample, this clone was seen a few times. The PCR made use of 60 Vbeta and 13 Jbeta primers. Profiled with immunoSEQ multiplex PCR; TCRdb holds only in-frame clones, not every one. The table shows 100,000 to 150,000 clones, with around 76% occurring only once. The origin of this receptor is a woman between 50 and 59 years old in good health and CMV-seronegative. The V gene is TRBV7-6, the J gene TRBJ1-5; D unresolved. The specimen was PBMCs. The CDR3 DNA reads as TGTGCCAGCAGCTTAACCAGGACTCATCAGCCCCAGCATTTT. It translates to CASSLTRTHQPQHF.